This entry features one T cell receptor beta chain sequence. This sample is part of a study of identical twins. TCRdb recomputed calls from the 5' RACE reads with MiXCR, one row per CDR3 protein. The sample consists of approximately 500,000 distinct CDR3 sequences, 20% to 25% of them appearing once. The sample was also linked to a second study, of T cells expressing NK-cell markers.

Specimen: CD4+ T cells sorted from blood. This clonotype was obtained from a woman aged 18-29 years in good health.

The CDR3 loop reads CASSLEMGDEKLFF. CDR3 bases: TGCGCCAGCAGCTTGGAAATGGGGGATGAAAAACTGTTTTTT. The chain uses TRBV5-1 and TRBJ1-4; D is perhaps TRBD1 (5 bases). V lost 0 bases and J 6 bases, leaving 9 bases between the germline ends. Germline assignment: CDR1 SGHRS and CDR2 YFSETQ. The CDR3 is made up of 14 amino acids.